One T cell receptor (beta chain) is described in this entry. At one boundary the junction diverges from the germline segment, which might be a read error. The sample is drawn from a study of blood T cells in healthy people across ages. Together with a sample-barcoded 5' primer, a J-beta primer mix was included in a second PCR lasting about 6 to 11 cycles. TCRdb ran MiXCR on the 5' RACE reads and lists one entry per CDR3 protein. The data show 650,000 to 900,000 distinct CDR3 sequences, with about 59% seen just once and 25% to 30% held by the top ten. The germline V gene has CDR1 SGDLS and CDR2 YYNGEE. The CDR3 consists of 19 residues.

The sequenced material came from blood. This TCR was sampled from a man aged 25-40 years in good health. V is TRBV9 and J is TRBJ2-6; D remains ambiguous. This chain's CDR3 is CASIVDGFGTFSGANVLTF. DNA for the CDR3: TGTGCCAGCATCGTAGACGGTTTCGGAACCTTCTCTGGGGCCAACGTCCTGACTTTC.